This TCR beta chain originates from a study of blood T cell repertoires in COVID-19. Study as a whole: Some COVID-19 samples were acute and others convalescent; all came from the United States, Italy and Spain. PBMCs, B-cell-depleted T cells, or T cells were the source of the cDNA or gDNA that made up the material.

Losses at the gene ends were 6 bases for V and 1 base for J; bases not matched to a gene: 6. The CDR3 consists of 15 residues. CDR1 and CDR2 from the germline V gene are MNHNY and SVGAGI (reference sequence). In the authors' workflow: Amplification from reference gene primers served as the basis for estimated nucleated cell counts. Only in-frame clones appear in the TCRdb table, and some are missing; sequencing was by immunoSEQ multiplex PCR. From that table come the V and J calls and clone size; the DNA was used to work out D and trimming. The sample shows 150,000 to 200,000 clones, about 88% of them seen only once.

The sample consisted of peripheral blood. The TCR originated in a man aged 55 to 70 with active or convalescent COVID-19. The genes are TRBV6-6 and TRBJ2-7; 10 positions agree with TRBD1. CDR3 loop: CASRPRQGASYEQYF. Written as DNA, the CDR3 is TGTGCCAGCAGGCCCCGACAGGGGGCATCCTACGAGCAGTACTTC.